A single sample is the source of the 9 T cell receptor beta chains below, sequenced in a study of neurological immune-mediated disorders. Using its own MiXCR run on the 5' RACE reads, TCRdb lists one record per CDR3 protein. The data hold roughly 75,000 distinct CDR3 sequences, with about 2.5% observed a single time. Sequencing used PBMCs. These receptor sequences come from a woman younger than 45 with multiple sclerosis.

This clonotype was counted only a few times. One end of the junction fails to match germline, which may point to a read error. The DNA for the CDR3 is TGTGCCAGCAGCCTCCGGGGGAGCTCCTTCAATGAGCAGTTCTTC. Its translation is CASSLRGSSFNEQFF. This chain links TRBV14 with TRBJ2-1; D might be TRBD2 (6 bases). From germline, CDR1 is SGHDN and CDR2 FVKESK. This CDR3 spans 15 amino acids.

This clonotype was seen ten or more times. CDR3 in DNA: TGTGCCAGCAGTCACCGGGACCGCGGGAGGACCGGGGAGCTGTTTTTT. Residues: CASSHRDRGRTGELFF. The chain links TRBV27 to TRBJ2-2; TRBD2 matches at 8 bases. V lost 5 bases and J lost 5; bases outside the gene matches: 10. The CDR3 is made up of 16 amino acids. Germline values: CDR1 MNHEY, CDR2 SMNVEV (reference sequence).

The chain has TRBV3-1 and TRBJ1-4; D call uncertain. The germline gives CDR1 LGHDT, CDR2 YNNKEL (reference sequence). With 4 bases removed from V and 8 bases from J, the gap between germline ends came to 11 bases. This CDR3 contains 13 residues. CDR3 nucleotide sequence: TGTGCCAGCAGCCTGGTCGATGGGGAAAAACTGTTTTTT. Translating gives CASSLVDGEKLFF.

This clonotype was recorded at least ten times. The rearrangement joins TRBV10-1 to TRBJ2-1; 7 bases fit TRBD2. The CDR3 is 14 residues long. The V segment lost 5 bases and the J segment 5 bases; nucleotides outside the gene matches: 6. CDR1 is WNHNN and CDR2 is SYGVQD in the germline V gene (reference sequence). The CDR3 DNA reads TGCGCCAGCAGTTTGGCGGGAGACCACAATGAGCAGTTCTTC. Residues: CASSLAGDHNEQFF.

This clonotype was observed many times. The chain recombines TRBV20-1 with TRBJ2-1; TRBD2 matches at 9 bases. The CDR3 loop spans 16 amino acids. The germline V gene has CDR1 DFQATT and CDR2 SNEGSKA (reference sequence). V lost 6 bases to trimming and J lost 4 bases; unmatched junction nucleotides: 13. The CDR3 region is CSAKIGRSGRYNEQFF. The CDR3 DNA is TGCAGTGCCAAGATAGGGCGGAGCGGGAGGTACAATGAGCAGTTCTTC.

This clonotype was counted many times. The chain is built from TRBV5-5 and TRBJ2-1, with TRBD2 matching 7 bases. After removal of 2 bases from V and 0 bases from J, the junction contained 5 bases not matched to a gene. Germline V gene sequence: CDR1 SGHKS, CDR2 YYEKEE (reference sequence). CDR3 length: 16 residues. The CDR3: CASSFSGPSSYNEQFF. In nucleotides, the CDR3 is TGTGCCAGCAGCTTTAGCGGGCCGAGCTCCTACAATGAGCAGTTCTTC.

Ten or more counts support this clonotype. This chain joins TRBV12-3 or TRBV12-4 and TRBJ2-6; D is uncertain. V was clipped by 6 bases and J by 0 bases, with 9 bases between them. This CDR3 region has 15 residues. CDR3 bases: TGTGCCAGCAGCCCCGATTTCTCTGGGGCCAACGTCCTGACTTTC. It codes for CASSPDFSGANVLTF.

The table lists this clonotype with many counts. The J gene is TRBJ2-7, the V gene TRBV10-2; no reliable D call. V lost 4 bases, J lost 2 bases, and 6 bases lay in between. Germline V gene lookup returns CDR1 WSHSY and CDR2 SAAADI. CDR3 length: 12 amino acids. The CDR3, as DNA: TGCGCCAGCAGTGGGCAGGCCTACGAGCAGTACTTC. The encoded protein is CASSGQAYEQYF.

This chain connects TRBV7-2 to TRBJ2-3; TRBD1 aligns across 9 bases. The CDR3 loop spans 15 amino acids. Unmatched junction bases numbered 3, after V lost 1 base and J lost 4 bases. Germline lookup yields CDR1 SGHTA and CDR2 FQGNSA. As DNA, the CDR3 is TGTGCCAGCAGCTTAGTGGACAGGGGATCAGATACGCAGTATTTT. It codes for CASSLVDRGSDTQYF. The variable domain in full, completed from reference TRBV7-2 and TRBJ2-3, reads GAGVSQSPSNKVTEKGKDVELRCDPISGHTALYWYRQSLGQGLEFLIYFQGNSAPDKSGLPSDRFSAERTGGSVSTLTIQRTQQEDSAVYLCASSLVDRGSDTQYFGPGTRLTVL.